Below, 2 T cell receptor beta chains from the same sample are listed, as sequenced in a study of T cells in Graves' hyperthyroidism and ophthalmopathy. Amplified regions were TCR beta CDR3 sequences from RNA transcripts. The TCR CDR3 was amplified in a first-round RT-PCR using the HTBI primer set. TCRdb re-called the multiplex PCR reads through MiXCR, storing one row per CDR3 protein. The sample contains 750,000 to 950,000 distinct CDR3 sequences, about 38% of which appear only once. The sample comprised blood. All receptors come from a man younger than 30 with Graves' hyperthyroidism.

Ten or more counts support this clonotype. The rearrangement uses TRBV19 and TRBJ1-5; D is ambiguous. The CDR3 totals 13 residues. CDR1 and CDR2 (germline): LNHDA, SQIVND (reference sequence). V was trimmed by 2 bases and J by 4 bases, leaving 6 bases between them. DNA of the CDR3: TGTGCCAGTAGTATAAGAGGAAATCAGCCCCAGCATTTT. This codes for CASSIRGNQPQHF.

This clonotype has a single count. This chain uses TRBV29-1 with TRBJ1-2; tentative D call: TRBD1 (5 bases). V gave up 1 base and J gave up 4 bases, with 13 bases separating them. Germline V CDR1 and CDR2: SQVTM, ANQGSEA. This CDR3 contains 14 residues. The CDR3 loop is CSVEGQGFGYGYTF. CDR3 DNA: TGCAGCGTTGAAGGGCAGGGATTCGGCTATGGCTACACCTTC.